This T cell receptor (beta chain) was retrieved from a study of HIV-infected patients and healthy controls. Findings of the study overall: Healthy controls carried many MAIT alpha-chain CDR3s, while HIV+ repertoires had few. Compared with healthy controls, HIV-infected patients showed less CDR3 sharing between individuals.

All unsorted peripheral T cells were captured because whole blood was used without fractionation. RNA came from under 3 ml of peripheral blood. Alpha and beta constant-region primers primed reverse transcription of 500 to 550 ng RNA. Alpha and beta chain libraries were made separately by chain-specific third strand synthesis with multiplexing indices. The SP2 site served as the priming point for second strand synthesis. TCRdb re-called the 5' RACE reads with MiXCR, one entry per CDR3 protein. The sample has 8,000 to 11,000 distinct CDR3 sequences; under 8.5% are singletons. This clonotype was seen at least ten times. Antigen specificity is unknown. This CDR3 spans 20 amino acids. V was shortened by 5 bases and J by 1 base, with 26 bases between the two germline ends. CDR1 is MGHDK, CDR2 SYGVNS, per germline.

This chain uses TRBV25-1 with TRBJ1-4; D might be TRBD1 (5 bases). The sample was blood. The receptor comes from an adult in good health. This chain's CDR3 is CASSTSPQGGTFGTNEKLFF. The CDR3 nucleotides read TGTGCCAGCAGTACATCACCCCAGGGAGGCACCTTCGGAACTAATGAAAAACTGTTTTTT. Full variable domain (missing parts from reference TRBV25-1 and TRBJ1-4): EADIYQTPRYLVIGTGKKITLECSQTMGHDKMYWYQQDPGMELHLIHYSYGVNSTEKGDLSSESTVSRIRTEHFPLTLESARPSHTSQYLCASSTSPQGGTFGTNEKLFFGSGTQLSVL.